The present entry profiles one TCR beta chain with its context. This record comes from a study of cytomegalovirus exposure and HLA in healthy donors. Overall study: Caucasian-associated ancestry cluster membership applied to over 80% of around 400 genotyped donors.

Primers included in the PCR were 60 Vbeta and 13 Jbeta primers. TCRdb keeps only in-frame clones here, not all; method: immunoSEQ multiplex PCR. The sample shows roughly 130,000 clones, around three quarters of them seen only once. The CDR3 sequence is 15 residues long. V was clipped by 4 bases and J by 4 bases; unmatched bases: 9. Germline V CDR1 and CDR2: SGDLS, YYNGEE. J is TRBJ2-3 and V is TRBV9, with 7 bases identical to TRBD2. The receptor was derived from a man aged 25-45 years in good health and CMV-seronegative. Sequenced input: PBMCs. The CDR3: CASSTRTSGPDTQYF. The CDR3 DNA follows: TGTGCCAGCAGCACGAGGACTAGTGGCCCAGATACGCAGTATTTT.